A single sample is the source of the 25 T cell receptor beta chains below, sequenced in a study of T-cell reconstitution after alpha-beta-depleted transplantation in children. The library targeted TCRbeta and was prepared with unique molecular identifiers. From the PCR reads, TCRdb called clonotypes with MiXCR, one entry per CDR3 protein. The profile covers approximately 640,000 distinct CDR3 sequences, with around 16% appearing a single time and 0.9% to 1.2% taken by the ten largest. Sample: PBMCs from the stem cell graft donor, taken from the stem cell graft. The source is a human donor who donated a stem cell graft to a child with acute myeloid leukemia.

V usage is TRBV20-1 and J usage is TRBJ2-5; 9 bases align to TRBD2. This CDR3 is 14 amino acids long. V lost 6 bases, J lost 2 bases, and 7 bases stayed unmatched. CDR1 is DFQATT, CDR2 SNEGSKA, per germline (reference sequence). The DNA for the CDR3 is TGCAGTGCGGATACTGCGGGGGGGCAAGAGACCCAGTACTTC. The encoded protein is CSADTAGGQETQYF.

This clonotype was detected ten times or more. The chain couples TRBV7-2 to TRBJ1-1; weak D call: TRBD1 (5 bases). Germline V gene lookup returns CDR1 SGHTA and CDR2 FQGNSA. The length of the CDR3 is 14 residues. V lost 7 bases and J lost 0, with 12 bases in between. CDR3 coding DNA: TGTGCCAGCACGCTGGGACGTTTGAACACTGAAGCTTTCTTT. As protein: CASTLGRLNTEAFF.

Many counts were recorded for this clonotype. V gene TRBV10-3 combines with J gene TRBJ2-7; D is unclear. This CDR3 has 12 amino acids. Between the trimmed V and J ends, which lost 4 bases and 6 bases, there was a span of 10 bases. Germline CDR1 reads ENHRY; CDR2 reads SYGVKD. The CDR3 DNA reads as TGTGCCATCAGTGTAATACGGAGCGAGCAGTACTTC. Translated: CAISVIRSEQYF.

This clonotype turned up a few times. J is TRBJ2-3 and V is TRBV20-1; D may be TRBD1 or TRBD2 (6 bases each). The V and J ends lost 3 bases and 7 bases respectively, with 17 bases between them. The CDR3 runs to 14 residues. CDR1 is DFQATT, CDR2 SNEGSKA, per germline (reference sequence). Here the CDR3 reads CSASGTGGQNTQYF. In DNA form, the CDR3 reads TGCAGTGCTAGCGGAACTGGGGGGCAAAATACGCAGTATTTT.

This clonotype was recorded a few times. The V and J genes are TRBV7-2 and TRBJ2-1, with TRBD2 matching 8 bases. This CDR3 has 15 residues. V lost 4 bases to trimming and J lost 2 bases; unmatched junction nucleotides: 4. Germline CDR1 reads SGHTA; CDR2 reads FQGNSA. The CDR3 nucleotides are TGTGCCAGCAGCTCGAATAGCGGGACCTACAATGAGCAGTTCTTC. Encoded protein: CASSSNSGTYNEQFF.

This clonotype has just a few counts. V is TRBV11-2 and J is TRBJ2-5; 10 bases are a match to TRBD1. Looked up from germline, CDR1 is SGHAT and CDR2 is FQNNGV. V was pared by 7 bases and J by 5 bases, with 7 bases of the junction left unmatched. CDR3 length equals 14 residues. CDR3 DNA: TGTGCCAGCAACCCTGGACAGGGGGTGGAGACCCAGTACTTC. Protein: CASNPGQGVETQYF.

As regards this clonotype: The CDR3 ends on some other residue instead of the conserved phenylalanine or tryptophan, so this is likely a read error. V usage is TRBV5-4 and J usage is TRBJ1-1; D ambiguous. CDR3 length: 14 amino acids. The germline gives CDR1 SGHNT, CDR2 YYREEE (reference sequence). Trimming pared 0 bases from V and 6 bases from J, leaving 12 bases between. The CDR3 coding sequence is TGTGCCAGCAGCTTGGGTAGGAGCAAAGCTGAAGCTTTCGTT. Encoded protein: CASSLGRSKAEAFV.

The chain links TRBV12-3 or TRBV12-4 to TRBJ1-2; TRBD1 agrees at 9 bases. V lost 3 bases, J lost 3 bases, and 8 bases stayed unmatched. The CDR3 length is 16 residues. CDR3 amino acids: CASSLGTGNIDYGYTF. CDR3 coding DNA: TGTGCCAGCAGTTTGGGGACAGGGAATATAGACTATGGCTACACCTTC.

In DNA, the CDR3 is TGTGCCAGCAGCCCTGGACGAGCAACTAATGAAAAACTGTTTTTT. Translation: CASSPGRATNEKLFF. The chain combines TRBV5-5 with TRBJ1-4; D gene uncertain. Germline CDR1 is SGHKS and CDR2 is YYEKEE (reference sequence). This CDR3 contains 15 residues. V lost 4 bases, J lost 0 bases, and 10 bases lay in between.

This clonotype was picked up many times. The genes are TRBV18 and TRBJ1-1, with D possibly TRBD1 on 5 matching bases. Germline CDR1 KGHSH, CDR2 LQKENI. This CDR3 comprises 15 residues. Trimming left V 1 base short and J 2 bases short, with 11 bases between. The DNA of the CDR3 is TGTGCCAGCTCACCACGTACGGGACCCAACACTGAAGCTTTCTTT. The encoded protein is CASSPRTGPNTEAFF.

This clonotype was recorded at least ten times. The CDR3 sequence: CASTHDGTPGSYNEQFF. The CDR3 DNA is TGTGCCAGCACCCATGACGGGACCCCGGGCTCCTACAATGAGCAGTTCTTC. V is TRBV12-3 or TRBV12-4 and J is TRBJ2-1; D is perhaps TRBD1 or TRBD2 (5 bases each). V lost 7 bases and J lost 0, with 19 bases in between. CDR3 length: 17 residues.

This clonotype was recorded at least ten times. The chain combines TRBV7-2 with TRBJ1-1, with D hard to call. Trimming took 2 bases from V and 3 from J, leaving 13 bases between them. The CDR3 length is 15 residues. CDR1 is SGHTA, CDR2 FQGNSA, per germline. The CDR3 DNA is TGTGCCAGCAGCTTACGTTGGGCCCCCTACACTGAAGCTTTCTTT. Its translation is CASSLRWAPYTEAFF.

A few counts support this clonotype. The CDR3 coding sequence is TGTGCCAGCAGCCCCGACAGTACCACCGGGGAGCTGTTTTTT. Protein sequence: CASSPDSTTGELFF. The chain is built from TRBV11-2 and TRBJ2-2; D is perhaps TRBD1 (5 bases). The ends were cut back, 5 bases at V and 4 bases at J, with 11 bases in the middle. Germline V gives CDR1 SGHAT, CDR2 FQNNGV. CDR3 length: 14 residues.

This clonotype has only one observation. Just one base apart from a much larger clone, this may be a read error. The V and J genes are TRBV29-1 and TRBJ2-7; maybe TRBD1 (5 bases). From germline, CDR1 is SQVTM and CDR2 ANQGSEA. This CDR3 comprises 11 residues. The CDR3 here is CSVVSGNDQYV. CDR3 sequence (DNA): TGCAGCGTTGTTTCAGGGAACGATCAGTACGTC.

The chain links TRBV28 to TRBJ2-3; 8 bases align to TRBD2. V gave up 3 bases and J gave up 7 bases; unmatched junction bases: 6. From germline, CDR1 is MDHEN and CDR2 SYDVKM. The CDR3 is made up of 14 amino acids. The CDR3 sequence is CASSLRGVRYTQYF. The CDR3 bases are TGTGCCAGCAGTTTGCGGGGGGTGCGGTATACGCAGTATTTT.

This clonotype was seen a few times. The V call is TRBV28, the J call TRBJ2-7, with D perhaps TRBD1 (5 bases). This CDR3 region has 14 residues. V lost 2 bases to trimming and J lost 2 bases, with 10 bases between them. The germline V gene encodes CDR1 MDHEN and CDR2 SYDVKM. For the CDR3, the DNA is TGTGCCAGCAGTTTACGACAGCCGCCCTACGAGCAGTACGTC. It is translated as CASSLRQPPYEQYV.

This rearrangement joins TRBV6-4 to TRBJ1-2; D remains ambiguous. The length of the CDR3 is 14 residues. The germline CDR1 and CDR2 sequences are MRHNA and SNTAGT. The germline V and J ends were trimmed by 0 bases and 8 bases, with 13 bases remaining between them. The CDR3 sequence is CASSDSWRVDGYTF. CDR3 nucleotides: TGTGCCAGCAGTGACTCGTGGAGGGTGGACGGCTACACCTTC.

This clonotype was counted between two and nine times. The chain has TRBV12-3 or TRBV12-4 and TRBJ1-2, with no clear D. The CDR3 totals 13 residues. Trimming left V 4 bases short and J 6 bases short, with 12 bases between. The CDR3 loop is CASSSRVRDGYTF. CDR3 nucleotide sequence: TGTGCCAGCAGTTCACGGGTCAGAGATGGCTACACCTTC.

This clonotype was detected many times. V gene TRBV6-5 combines with J gene TRBJ2-1; possible D gene TRBD2, 5 bases. The CDR3 length is 11 residues. V dropped 6 bases and J dropped 10 bases, with 10 bases sitting between them. Germline V gene lookup returns CDR1 MNHEY and CDR2 SVGAGI. CDR3 amino acids: CASSATGEQFF. DNA of the CDR3: TGTGCCAGCAGCGCTACGGGGGAGCAGTTCTTC.

This clonotype was recorded at least ten times. The CDR3 is CASSLEPRGTNEQFF. The CDR3, as DNA: TGTGCCAGCAGCTTAGAACCCAGGGGGACTAATGAGCAGTTCTTC. The rearrangement joins TRBV7-2 to TRBJ2-1; tentative D call: TRBD1 (7 bases). This CDR3 has 15 amino acids. Looked up from germline, CDR1 is SGHTA and CDR2 is FQGNSA. Trimming stripped 1 base from V and 7 bases from J, with 14 bases between.

This clonotype has ten or more counts. This chain links TRBV20-1 with TRBJ2-3; 9 bases agree with TRBD2. This CDR3 has 12 residues. Germline assignment: CDR1 DFQATT and CDR2 SNEGSKA (reference sequence). The V and J ends lost 3 bases and 11 bases, in that order; junction bases with no gene match: 6. CDR3 residues: CSASLAGARQYF. CDR3 nucleotides: TGCAGTGCTAGTTTAGCGGGGGCGAGGCAGTATTTT.

The CDR3 sequence is CASRTGLSRDEQFF. The CDR3 region has the DNA TGTGCCAGCAGGACCGGGCTCTCTAGGGATGAGCAGTTCTTC. The J gene is TRBJ2-1, the V gene TRBV12-3 or TRBV12-4, with no clear D. V was trimmed by 6 bases and J by 8 bases, leaving 17 bases between them. This CDR3 is built from 14 residues.

V usage is TRBV5-1 and J usage is TRBJ2-1; D possibly corresponds to TRBD2 (7 bases). In germline, CDR1 is SGHRS, CDR2 YFSETQ. Between the trimmed V and J ends, which lost 1 base and 4 bases, there was a span of 12 bases. The CDR3 sequence is 15 residues long. CDR3 nucleotide sequence: TGCGCCAGCAGCTTGCAGGGAGGGGGTTACAATGAGCAGTTCTTC. This gives the protein CASSLQGGGYNEQFF.

There are many counts of this clonotype. V gene TRBV20-1 combines with J gene TRBJ1-2; tentatively, D is TRBD1 (6 bases). The germline V gene has CDR1 DFQATT and CDR2 SNEGSKA (reference sequence). Trimming took 6 bases from V and 14 from J, leaving 19 bases between them. This CDR3 region has 11 residues. The CDR3 loop is CSAHAGALNTF. The DNA for the CDR3 is TGCAGTGCCCACGCAGGGGCCCTGAATACCTTC.

There are many counts of this clonotype. The chain links TRBV29-1 to TRBJ2-1; 7 bases agree with TRBD1. The germline CDR1 and CDR2 sequences are SQVTM and ANQGSEA. The ends lost 7 bases at V and 3 bases at J; junction bases unmatched: 6. The CDR3 runs 13 residues. The CDR3 reads CSGGRDSYNEQFF. CDR3 DNA sequence: TGCAGCGGGGGCCGGGACAGCTACAATGAGCAGTTCTTC.